What follows are 2 T cell receptor beta chains derived from one specimen sequenced in a study of memory CD4+ T cells and cytomegalovirus serostatus. The method was immunoSEQ multiplex PCR; TCRdb's version includes in-frame clones alone and lacks a portion of them. Among about 44,000 clones listed, around 80% were seen once. The sort gate was single viable CD3+CD4+CD8-CD45RO+ cells for memory CD4+ T cells. Sequenced material: memory CD4+ T cells from blood. All receptors come from an adult in good health and CMV-seronegative.

This clone was detected a few times. The J gene is TRBJ1-4, the V gene TRBV19; D ambiguous. Trimming stripped 3 bases from V and 7 bases from J, with 9 bases between. The CDR3 is made up of 13 amino acids. The germline gives CDR1 LNHDA, CDR2 SQIVND (reference sequence). CDR3 nucleotide sequence: TGTGCCAGTAGTATGTCGGTTCGTGAAAAACTGTTTTTT. Translation: CASSMSVREKLFF.

Note on this clone: A junction boundary mismatches the germline segment, possibly from a read error. This chain links TRBV6-1 with TRBJ2-3; D may be TRBD1 or TRBD2 (5 bases each). Per the germline V gene, CDR1 is MNHNS and CDR2 is SASEGT. CDR3 length equals 15 residues. CDR3 in amino acids: CASREVGASTDTQYF. CDR3 nucleotide sequence: TGTGCCAGCAGGGAAGTCGGGGCTAGCACAGATACGCAGTATTTT.